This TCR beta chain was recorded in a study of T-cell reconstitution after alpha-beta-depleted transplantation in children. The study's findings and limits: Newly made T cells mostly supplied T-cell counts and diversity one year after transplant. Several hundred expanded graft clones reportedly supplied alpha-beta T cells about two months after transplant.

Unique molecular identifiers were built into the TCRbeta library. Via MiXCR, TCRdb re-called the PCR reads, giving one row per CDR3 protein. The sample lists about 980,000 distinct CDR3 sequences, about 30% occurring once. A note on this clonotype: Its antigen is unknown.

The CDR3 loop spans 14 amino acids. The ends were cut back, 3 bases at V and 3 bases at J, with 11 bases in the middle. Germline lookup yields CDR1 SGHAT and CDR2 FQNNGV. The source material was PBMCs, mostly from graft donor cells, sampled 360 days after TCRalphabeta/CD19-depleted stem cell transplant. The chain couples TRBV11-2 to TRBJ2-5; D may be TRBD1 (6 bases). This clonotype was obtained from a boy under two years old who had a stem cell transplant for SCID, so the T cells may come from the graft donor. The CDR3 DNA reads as TGTGCCAGCAGCTTGGGCAGGGGTGAAGAGACCCAGTACTTC. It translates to CASSLGRGEETQYF.